Listed below are T cell receptor beta chains from one sample, sequenced in a study of breast tumors, draining lymph nodes, adjacent tissues. TCRdb ran MiXCR on the multiplex PCR reads and lists one entry per CDR3 protein. The sample records under 75,000 distinct CDR3 sequences, roughly 57% being singletons. The source material was breast tumor tissue. The receptors were sampled from a female donor with breast cancer. Some clones in this sample may be carry-over from other donors' samples. CDR3s include the opening cysteine and the closing phenylalanine or tryptophan. D genes are given only for firm matches. Rows may omit the clone size; those that give it use once, few, many or a size class.

. . TRBJ1-5 TRBV7-9 TGTGCCAGCAGCTTAGGGGTTCAGCCCCAGCATTTT CASSLGVQPQHF
. TRBD1 TRBJ1-2 TRBV7-3 TGTGCCAGCAGCTCCAACAGGGGGCAAGGCGGCTACACCTTC CASSSNRGQGGYTF
. . TRBJ2-3 TRBV7-3 TGTGCCAGCAGCTTACTCCCGACAGCAGATACGCAGTATTTT CASSLLPTADTQYF
many TRBD1 TRBJ2-7 TRBV7-9 TGTGCCAGCAGGGGACAGGGGACCTACGAGCAGTACTTC CASRGQGTYEQYF
few . TRBJ2-3 TRBV7-9 TGTGCCAGCAGTGCCGTGGGCCCCACAGATACGCAGTATTTT CASSAVGPTDTQYF
. TRBD1 TRBJ2-2 TRBV2 TGTGCCAGCACCCTGGACAGGGGACGGACCGGGGAGCTGTTTTTT CASTLDRGRTGELFF
. . TRBJ2-3 TRBV7-2 TGTGCCAGCAGTGCCCATCCCGGGGAAATCGCCGGTAGAACGCAGTATTTT CASSAHPGEIAGRTQYF
. . TRBJ1-4 TRBV24-1 TGTGCCACCAGTTATTCGACCGAAAAACTGTTTTTT CATSYSTEKLFF
many . TRBJ1-6 TRBV30 TGTGCCTGGAGTGGAAGCCTCTATAATTCACCCCTCCACTTT CAWSGSLYNSPLHF
. . TRBJ2-3 TRBV11-2 TGTGCCAGCAGCTTAGAGTATACGCAGTATTTT CASSLEYTQYF
. TRBD2 TRBJ2-3 TRBV9 TGTGCCAGCAGCGTAGAAGTTGCGGGAGGGACAGATACGCAGTATTTT CASSVEVAGGTDTQYF
few . TRBJ1-6 TRBV2 TGTGCCAGCAAGATGGCATTAAATTCACCCCTCCACTTT CASKMALNSPLHF
. TRBD2 TRBJ2-1 TRBV28 TGTGCCAGCAGGGGAACGGGGACTAGCGGGTACAATGAGCAGTTCTTC CASRGTGTSGYNEQFF
. TRBD1 TRBJ1-6 TRBV13 TGTGCCAGCAGCCCACCTGGACAGGGAATTGGATCCTATAATTCACCCCTCCACTTT CASSPPGQGIGSYNSPLHF
many . TRBJ1-4 TRBV24-1 TGTGCCACCAGTGAATCGACAGACTATAATGAAAAACTGTTTTTT CATSESTDYNEKLFF
many TRBD2 TRBJ2-1 TRBV5-8 TGTGCCAGCCCCGGGACTAGCGGCCCCAATGAGCAGTTCTTC CASPGTSGPNEQFF
many . TRBJ2-7 TRBV19 TGTGCCAGCCGGGGCCAGGGGGGATCCTACGAGCAGTACTTC CASRGQGGSYEQYF
. TRBD2 TRBJ2-3 TRBV29-1 TGCAGCACGACTAGCGGGTCAGATACGCAGTATTTT CSTTSGSDTQYF